This TCR beta chain was profiled in a study of cytomegalovirus exposure and HLA in healthy donors. 13 Jbeta primers and 60 Vbeta primers were used for the PCR. Using immunoSEQ multiplex PCR, the repertoire was profiled, and TCRdb retains in-frame clones only, with some absent. The ten top clones account for around 1.2%, within a sample of some 82,000 clones. Between the trimmed V and J ends, which lost 2 bases and 2 bases, there was a span of 13 bases. Germline lookup yields CDR1 KGHSH and CDR2 LQKENI. This CDR3 has 15 amino acids. The chain is built from TRBV18 and TRBJ2-7; TRBD1 might be the D (5 bases). Sequenced material: PBMCs. This sequence was found in a woman in her twenties or thirties in good health and CMV-seronegative. The CDR3 protein is CASSPISGATYEQYF. CDR3 sequence (DNA): TGTGCCAGCTCACCAATTAGTGGGGCAACCTACGAGCAGTACTTC.